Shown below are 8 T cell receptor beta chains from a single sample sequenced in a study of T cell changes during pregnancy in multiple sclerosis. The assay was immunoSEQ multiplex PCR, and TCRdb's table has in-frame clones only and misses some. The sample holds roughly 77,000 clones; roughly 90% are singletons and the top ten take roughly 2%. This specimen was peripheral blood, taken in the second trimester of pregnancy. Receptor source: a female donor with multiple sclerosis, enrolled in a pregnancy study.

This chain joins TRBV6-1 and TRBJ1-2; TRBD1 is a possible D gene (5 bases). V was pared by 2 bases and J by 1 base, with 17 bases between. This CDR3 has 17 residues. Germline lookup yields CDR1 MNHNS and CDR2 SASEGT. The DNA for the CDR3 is TGTGCCAGCAGTGAATACAGGAGGGGCCTTATTAACTATGGCTACACCTTC. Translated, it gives CASSEYRRGLINYGYTF.

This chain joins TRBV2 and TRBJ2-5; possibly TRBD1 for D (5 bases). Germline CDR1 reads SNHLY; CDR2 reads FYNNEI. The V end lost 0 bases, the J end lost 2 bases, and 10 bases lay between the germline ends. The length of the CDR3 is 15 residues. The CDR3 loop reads CASSEAAGRQETQYF. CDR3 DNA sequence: TGTGCCAGCAGTGAAGCAGCAGGGCGACAAGAGACCCAGTACTTC.

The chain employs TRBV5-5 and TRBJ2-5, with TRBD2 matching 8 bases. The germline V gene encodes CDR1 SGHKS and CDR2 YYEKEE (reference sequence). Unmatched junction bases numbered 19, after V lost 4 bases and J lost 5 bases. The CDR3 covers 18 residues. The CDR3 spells CASSPPGAGGSSGETQYF. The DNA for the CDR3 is TGTGCCAGCAGCCCTCCAGGGGCGGGGGGCTCCTCGGGTGAGACCCAGTACTTC.

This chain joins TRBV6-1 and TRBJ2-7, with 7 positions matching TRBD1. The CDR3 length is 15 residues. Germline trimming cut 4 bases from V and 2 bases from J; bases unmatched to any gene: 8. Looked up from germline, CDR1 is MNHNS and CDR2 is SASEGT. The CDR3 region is CASSVTGTAPYEQYF. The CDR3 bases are TGTGCCAGCAGTGTTACCGGGACAGCCCCCTACGAGCAGTACTTC.

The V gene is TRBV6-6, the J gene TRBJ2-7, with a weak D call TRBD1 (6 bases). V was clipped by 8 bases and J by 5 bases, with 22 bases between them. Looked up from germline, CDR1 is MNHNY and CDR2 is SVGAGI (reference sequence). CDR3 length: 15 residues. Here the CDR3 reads CASSYPGTSIHEQYF. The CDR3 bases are TGTGCCAGCTCCTATCCCGGGACATCAATCCACGAGCAGTACTTC.

The CDR3, as DNA: TGTGCCAGCAGCTTAAATCCCCTCCTATCCCCGATGGAGCAGTTCTTC. Translating gives CASSLNPLLSPMEQFF. The chain employs TRBV7-3 and TRBJ2-1; D not certain. V was trimmed by 1 base and J by 10 bases, leaving 20 bases between them. CDR1 is SGHTA and CDR2 is FQGTGA in the germline V gene. This CDR3 has 16 residues. Supplemented by reference TRBV7-3 and TRBJ2-1, the full variable domain reads GAGVSQTPSNKVTEKGKYVELRCDPISGHTALYWYRQSLGQGPEFLIYFQGTGAADDSGLPNDRFFAVRPEGSVSTLKIQRTERGDSAVYLCASSLNPLLSPMEQFFGPGTRLTVL.

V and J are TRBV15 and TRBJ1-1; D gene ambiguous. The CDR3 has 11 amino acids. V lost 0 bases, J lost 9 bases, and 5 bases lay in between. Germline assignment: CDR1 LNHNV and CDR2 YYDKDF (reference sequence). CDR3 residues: CATSRDQKAFF. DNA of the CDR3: TGTGCCACCAGCAGAGATCAGAAAGCTTTCTTT.

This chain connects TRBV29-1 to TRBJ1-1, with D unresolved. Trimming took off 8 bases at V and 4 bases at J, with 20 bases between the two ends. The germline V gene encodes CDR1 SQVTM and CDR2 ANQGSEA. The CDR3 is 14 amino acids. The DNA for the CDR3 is TGCAGCATCCCTAAAACCGAAGGGAGCACTGAAGCTTTCTTT. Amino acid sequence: CSIPKTEGSTEAFF.